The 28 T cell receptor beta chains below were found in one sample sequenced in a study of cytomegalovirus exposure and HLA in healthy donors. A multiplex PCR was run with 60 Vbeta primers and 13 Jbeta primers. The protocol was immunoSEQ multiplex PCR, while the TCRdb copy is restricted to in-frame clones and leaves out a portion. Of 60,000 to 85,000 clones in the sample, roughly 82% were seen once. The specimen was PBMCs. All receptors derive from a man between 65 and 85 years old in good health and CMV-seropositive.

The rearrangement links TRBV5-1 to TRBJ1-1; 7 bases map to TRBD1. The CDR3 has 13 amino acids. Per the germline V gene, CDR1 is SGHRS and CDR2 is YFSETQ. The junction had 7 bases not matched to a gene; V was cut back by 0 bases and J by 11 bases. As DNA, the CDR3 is TGCGCCAGCAGCTTGGAGACAGGGAGGAACGCTTTCTTT. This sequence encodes CASSLETGRNAFF.

CDR3 amino acids: CAINGDGRETQYF. CDR3 bases: TGTGCCATCAACGGGGACGGGAGAGAGACCCAGTACTTC. The chain has TRBV10-3 and TRBJ2-5; D might be TRBD2 (6 bases). Per the germline V gene, CDR1 is ENHRY and CDR2 is SYGVKD. Trimming stripped 7 bases from V and 4 bases from J, with 13 bases between. The CDR3 is 13 amino acids.

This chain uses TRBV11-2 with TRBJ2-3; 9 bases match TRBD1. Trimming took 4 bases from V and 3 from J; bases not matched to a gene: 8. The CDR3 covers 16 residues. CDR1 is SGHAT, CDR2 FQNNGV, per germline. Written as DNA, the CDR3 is TGTGCCAGCAGCTCTCGGACAGGGGCCGGGACAGATACGCAGTATTTT. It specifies CASSSRTGAGTDTQYF. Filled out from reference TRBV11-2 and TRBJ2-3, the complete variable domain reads EAGVAQSPRYKIIEKRQSVAFWCNPISGHATLYWYQQILGQGPKLLIQFQNNGVVDDSQLPKDRFSAERLKGVDSTLKIQPAKLEDSAVYLCASSSRTGAGTDTQYFGPGTRLTVL.

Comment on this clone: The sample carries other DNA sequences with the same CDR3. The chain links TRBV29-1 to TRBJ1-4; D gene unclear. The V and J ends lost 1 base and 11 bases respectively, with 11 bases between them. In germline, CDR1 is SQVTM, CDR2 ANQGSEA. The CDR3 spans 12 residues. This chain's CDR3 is CSVEAPFAKLFF. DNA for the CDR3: TGCAGCGTTGAAGCCCCGTTTGCGAAACTGTTTTTT.

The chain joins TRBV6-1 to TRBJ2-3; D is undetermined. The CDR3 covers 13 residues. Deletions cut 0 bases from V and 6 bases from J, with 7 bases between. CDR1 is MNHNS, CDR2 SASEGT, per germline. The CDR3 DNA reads TGTGCCAGCAGTGAAGCGAGGAGTGATACGCAGTATTTT. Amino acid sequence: CASSEARSDTQYF.

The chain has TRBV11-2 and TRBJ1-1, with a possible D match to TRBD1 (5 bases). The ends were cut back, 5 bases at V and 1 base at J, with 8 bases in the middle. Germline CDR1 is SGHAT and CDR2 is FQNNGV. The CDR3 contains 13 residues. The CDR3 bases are TGTGCCAGCAGCACACAGGAGAACACTGAAGCTTTCTTT. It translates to CASSTQENTEAFF.

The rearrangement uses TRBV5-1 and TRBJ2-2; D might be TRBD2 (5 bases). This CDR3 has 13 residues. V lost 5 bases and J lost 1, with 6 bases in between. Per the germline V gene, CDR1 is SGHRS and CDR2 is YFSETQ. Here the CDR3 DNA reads TGCGCCAGCAGACTAGGGAACACCGGGGAGCTGTTTTTT. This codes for CASRLGNTGELFF.

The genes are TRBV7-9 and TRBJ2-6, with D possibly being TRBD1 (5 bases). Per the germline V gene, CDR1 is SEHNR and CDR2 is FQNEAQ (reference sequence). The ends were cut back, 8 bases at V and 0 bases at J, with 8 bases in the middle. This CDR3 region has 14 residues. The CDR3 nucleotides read TGTGCCAGCCAGGGATCCTCTGGGGCCAACGTCCTGACTTTC. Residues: CASQGSSGANVLTF.

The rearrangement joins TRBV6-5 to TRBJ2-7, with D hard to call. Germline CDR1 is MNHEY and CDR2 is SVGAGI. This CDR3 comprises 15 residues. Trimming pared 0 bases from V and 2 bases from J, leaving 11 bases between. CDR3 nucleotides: TGTGCCAGCAGTTACTCCGAGAGATTCCCCTACGAGCAGTACTTC. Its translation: CASSYSERFPYEQYF.

This CDR3 reads CASSTQGNYGYTF. Here the CDR3 DNA reads TGTGCCAGTAGTACTCAGGGAAACTATGGCTACACCTTC. The V call is TRBV19, the J call TRBJ1-2, with a tentative D call TRBD1 (5 bases). The CDR3 has 13 amino acids. Trimming took 4 bases from V and 2 from J, leaving 8 bases between them. In germline, CDR1 is LNHDA, CDR2 SQIVND (reference sequence).

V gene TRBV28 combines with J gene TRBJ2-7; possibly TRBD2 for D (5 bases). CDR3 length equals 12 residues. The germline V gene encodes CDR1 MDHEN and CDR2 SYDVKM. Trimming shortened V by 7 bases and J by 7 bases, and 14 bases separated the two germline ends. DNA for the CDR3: TGTGCCAGCACTGGCATCCCGGGGGAGCAGTACTTC. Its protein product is CASTGIPGEQYF.

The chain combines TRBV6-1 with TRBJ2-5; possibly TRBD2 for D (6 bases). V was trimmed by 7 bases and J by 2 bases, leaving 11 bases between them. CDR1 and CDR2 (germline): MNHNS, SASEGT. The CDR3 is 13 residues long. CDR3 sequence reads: CASNIAVQETQYF. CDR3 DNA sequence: TGTGCCAGCAATATAGCGGTACAAGAGACCCAGTACTTC.

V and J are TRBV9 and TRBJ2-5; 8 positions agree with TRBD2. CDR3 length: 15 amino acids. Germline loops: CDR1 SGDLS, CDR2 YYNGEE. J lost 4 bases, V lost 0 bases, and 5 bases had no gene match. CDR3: CASSVGAGASETQYF. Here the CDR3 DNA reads TGTGCCAGCAGCGTAGGAGCGGGAGCATCAGAGACCCAGTACTTC.

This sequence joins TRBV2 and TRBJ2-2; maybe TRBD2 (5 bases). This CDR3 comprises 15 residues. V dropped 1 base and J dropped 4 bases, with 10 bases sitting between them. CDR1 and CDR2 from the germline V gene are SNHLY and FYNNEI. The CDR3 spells CASSEGGYGTGELFF. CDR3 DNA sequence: TGTGCCAGCAGTGAAGGAGGGTACGGCACCGGGGAGCTGTTTTTT.

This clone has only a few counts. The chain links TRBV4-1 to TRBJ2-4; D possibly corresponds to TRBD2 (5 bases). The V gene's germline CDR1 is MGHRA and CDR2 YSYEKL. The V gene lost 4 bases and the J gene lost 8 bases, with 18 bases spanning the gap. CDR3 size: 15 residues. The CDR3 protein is CASSLVWAGKDIQYF. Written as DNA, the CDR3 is TGCGCCAGCAGCCTTGTCTGGGCCGGGAAAGACATTCAGTACTTC.

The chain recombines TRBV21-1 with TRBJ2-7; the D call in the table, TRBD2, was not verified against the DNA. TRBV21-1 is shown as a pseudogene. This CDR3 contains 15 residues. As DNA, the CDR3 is TGTGCCAGCAGCAAAGCGCTAGCGGGGAACTACGAGCAGTACTTC. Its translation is CASSKALAGNYEQYF.

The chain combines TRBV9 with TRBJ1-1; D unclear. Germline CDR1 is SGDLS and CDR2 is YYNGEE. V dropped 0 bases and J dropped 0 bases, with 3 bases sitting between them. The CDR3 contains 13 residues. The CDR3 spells CASSVAVNTEAFF. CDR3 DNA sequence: TGTGCCAGCAGCGTAGCAGTGAACACTGAAGCTTTCTTT.

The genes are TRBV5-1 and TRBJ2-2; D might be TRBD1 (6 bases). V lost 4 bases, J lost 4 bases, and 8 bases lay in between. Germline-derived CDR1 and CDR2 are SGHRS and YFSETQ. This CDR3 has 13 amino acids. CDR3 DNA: TGCGCCAGCAGCCCCAGGGGCACCGGGGAGCTGTTTTTT. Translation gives CASSPRGTGELFF.

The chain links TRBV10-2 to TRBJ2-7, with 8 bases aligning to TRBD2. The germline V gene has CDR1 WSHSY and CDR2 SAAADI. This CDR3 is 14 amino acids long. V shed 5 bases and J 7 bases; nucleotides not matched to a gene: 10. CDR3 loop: CASSPGTSGREQYF. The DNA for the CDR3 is TGCGCCAGCAGTCCCGGGACTAGTGGTAGGGAGCAGTACTTC.

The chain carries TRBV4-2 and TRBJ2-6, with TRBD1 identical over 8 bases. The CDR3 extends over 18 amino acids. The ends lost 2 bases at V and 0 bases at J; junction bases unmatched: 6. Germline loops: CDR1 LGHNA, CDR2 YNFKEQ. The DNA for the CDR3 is TGTGCCAGCAGCCAAATAGGACAGGGCTTCTCTGGGGCCAACGTCCTGACTTTC. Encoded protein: CASSQIGQGFSGANVLTF.

CDR3 residues: CATSATGGTDTQYF. The CDR3 coding sequence is TGTGCCACCAGCGCTACCGGAGGTACAGATACGCAGTATTTT. The V gene is TRBV15, the J gene TRBJ2-3; a weak D match, TRBD2 (5 bases). CDR1 is LNHNV and CDR2 is YYDKDF in the germline V gene (reference sequence). The CDR3 spans 14 residues. V lost 5 bases, J lost 3 bases, and 12 bases lay in between.

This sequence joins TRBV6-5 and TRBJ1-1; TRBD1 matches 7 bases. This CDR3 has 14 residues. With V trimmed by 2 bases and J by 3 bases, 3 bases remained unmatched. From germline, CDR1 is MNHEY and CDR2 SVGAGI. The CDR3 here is CASSYAGGDTEAFF. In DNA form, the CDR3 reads TGTGCCAGCAGTTACGCAGGGGGAGACACTGAAGCTTTCTTT.

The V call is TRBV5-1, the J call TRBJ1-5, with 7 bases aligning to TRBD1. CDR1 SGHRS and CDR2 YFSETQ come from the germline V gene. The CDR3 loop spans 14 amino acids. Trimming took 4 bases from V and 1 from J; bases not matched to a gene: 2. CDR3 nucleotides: TGCGCCAGCAGCCAGGGGGAGAGCAATCAGCCCCAGCATTTT. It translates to CASSQGESNQPQHF.

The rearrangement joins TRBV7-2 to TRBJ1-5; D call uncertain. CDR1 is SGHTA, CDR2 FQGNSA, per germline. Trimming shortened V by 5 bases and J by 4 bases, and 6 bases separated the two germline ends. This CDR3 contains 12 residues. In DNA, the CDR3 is TGTGCCAGCAGCACTTCAAATCAGCCCCAGCATTTT. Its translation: CASSTSNQPQHF.

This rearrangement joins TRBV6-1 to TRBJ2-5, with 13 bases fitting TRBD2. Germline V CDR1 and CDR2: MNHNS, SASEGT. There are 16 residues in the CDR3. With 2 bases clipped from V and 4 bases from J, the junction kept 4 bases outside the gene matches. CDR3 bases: TGTGCCAGCAGTGAAATACTAGCGGGGGGGTCAGAGACCCAGTACTTC. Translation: CASSEILAGGSETQYF.

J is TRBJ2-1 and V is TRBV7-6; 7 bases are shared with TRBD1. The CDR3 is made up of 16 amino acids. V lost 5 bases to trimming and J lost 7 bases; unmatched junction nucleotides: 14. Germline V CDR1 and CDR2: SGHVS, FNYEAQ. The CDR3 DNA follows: TGTGCCAGCAGCGCCCGGGGAGACAGGGTGGCAAATGAGCAGTTCTTC. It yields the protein CASSARGDRVANEQFF.

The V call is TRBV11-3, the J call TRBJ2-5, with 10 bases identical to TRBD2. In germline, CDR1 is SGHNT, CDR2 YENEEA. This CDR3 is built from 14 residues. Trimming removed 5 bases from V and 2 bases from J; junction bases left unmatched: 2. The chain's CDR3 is CASSVSGGQETQYF. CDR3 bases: TGTGCCAGCAGCGTTAGCGGGGGGCAAGAGACCCAGTACTTC.

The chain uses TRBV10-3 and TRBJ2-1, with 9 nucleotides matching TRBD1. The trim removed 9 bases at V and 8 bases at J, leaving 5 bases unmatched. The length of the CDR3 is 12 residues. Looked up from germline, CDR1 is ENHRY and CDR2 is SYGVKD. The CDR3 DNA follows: TGTGCCATTGGACAGGGGACCGATGAGCAGTTCTTC. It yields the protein CAIGQGTDEQFF.